The 20 T cell receptor beta chains below were found in one sample sequenced in a study of T cell repertoires in cytomegalovirus infection. TCRdb re-analysed the reads in MiXCR, keeping a single row per CDR3 protein. The sample yields 400,000 to 600,000 distinct CDR3 sequences, 40% to 50% seen once. The antigens of these receptors remain unknown. The sequences come from cultured PBMCs, collected from culture after CMV antigen stimulation. The source of these receptors is a human donor in good health (CMV status not recorded). Some clones in this sample may be carry-over from other donors' samples.

The chain recombines TRBV20-1 with TRBJ2-1; D could derive from TRBD1 or TRBD2 (5 bases each). From germline, CDR1 is DFQATT and CDR2 SNEGSKA (reference sequence). The CDR3 extends over 13 amino acids. V was trimmed by 4 bases and J by 7 bases, leaving 14 bases between them. DNA for the CDR3: TGCAGTGCTATTCCCGGGGCCTCGAATGAGCAGTTCTTC. This codes for CSAIPGASNEQFF.

In this sample, this clonotype turned up once. The junction and the germline gene differ at one end; a read error may be behind it. The rearrangement uses TRBV20-1 and TRBJ2-1, with TRBD2 matching 9 bases. The CDR3 length is 16 residues. Germline V lookup: CDR1 DFQATT, CDR2 SNEGSKA (reference sequence). The CDR3 loop reads CSARPSGASSHNEQFF. CDR3 in DNA: TGCAGTGCTCGTCCTAGCGGGGCCAGCTCCCACAATGAGCAGTTCTTC.

The J gene is TRBJ2-7, the V gene TRBV24-1; 8 bases match TRBD1. J gave up 2 bases and V 5 bases, and 10 bases lay outside the gene matches. Germline values: CDR1 KGHDR, CDR2 SFDVKD. CDR3 length: 16 residues. CDR3 region: CATSVHGQGTPYEQYF. For the CDR3, the DNA is TGTGCCACCAGTGTCCACGGACAGGGTACCCCCTACGAGCAGTACTTC.

The chain combines TRBV4-1 with TRBJ2-2; tentative D call: TRBD2 (5 bases). The germline CDR1 and CDR2 sequences are MGHRA and YSYEKL. V was cut by 6 bases and J by 3 bases, with 14 bases left in between. The CDR3 has 15 residues. CDR3 sequence: CASRRVGSDTGELFF. The CDR3, as DNA: TGCGCCAGCAGACGGGTAGGGAGTGACACCGGGGAGCTGTTTTTT.

The count of this clonotype is one. This sequence joins TRBV28 and TRBJ2-7, with D perhaps assigned TRBD1 or TRBD2 (5 bases each). Between the trimmed V and J ends, which lost 4 bases and 0 bases, there was a span of 25 bases. The CDR3 is 19 amino acids. Germline lookup yields CDR1 MDHEN and CDR2 SYDVKM. The CDR3: CASSSPTSRPGRSSYEQYF. In nucleotides, the CDR3 is TGTGCCAGCAGTTCACCAACCTCCCGACCGGGACGGAGCTCCTACGAGCAGTACTTC.

The chain carries TRBV7-2 and TRBJ2-1; a weak D match, TRBD2 (8 bases). Germline CDR1 reads SGHTA; CDR2 reads FQGNSA. The CDR3 loop spans 16 amino acids. V gave up 4 bases and J gave up 2 bases, with 15 bases separating them. For the CDR3, the DNA is TGTGCCAGCAGCTCGGGGGGGACAGTAACCTACAATGAGCAGTTCTTC. It translates to CASSSGGTVTYNEQFF.

The chain is built from TRBV5-4 and TRBJ2-7; tentative D call: TRBD1 (6 bases). The CDR3 sequence is 14 residues long. In germline, CDR1 is SGHNT, CDR2 YYREEE (reference sequence). V was pared by 4 bases and J by 1 base, with 12 bases between. DNA for the CDR3: TGTGCCAGCAGCAATAAAGACAGGTCCTACGAGCAGTACTTC. Residues: CASSNKDRSYEQYF.

This clonotype came up a few times. V and J are TRBV6-6 and TRBJ2-5; no firm D call. The V and J ends lost 2 bases and 5 bases respectively, with 6 bases between them. The germline CDR1 and CDR2 sequences are MNHNY and SVGAGI (reference sequence). The CDR3 consists of 12 residues. CDR3 in DNA: TGTGCCAGCAGTTACCCTCGGGAGACCCAGTACTTC. Amino acids: CASSYPRETQYF.

This clonotype has just a few counts. The chain has TRBV7-2 and TRBJ2-5; a weak D match, TRBD1 (6 bases). Germline CDR1 reads SGHTA; CDR2 reads FQGNSA. V lost 1 base and J 5 bases, leaving 17 bases between the germline ends. CDR3 length: 16 amino acids. CDR3: CASSLGAGVGMETQYF. DNA for the CDR3: TGTGCCAGCAGCTTAGGAGCAGGGGTAGGAATGGAGACCCAGTACTTC.

This clonotype was counted between two and nine times. The chain links TRBV15 to TRBJ1-5; 9 bases match TRBD1. V lost 3 bases and J lost 6; bases outside the gene matches: 6. Germline V lookup: CDR1 LNHNV, CDR2 YYDKDF (reference sequence). CDR3 length equals 15 residues. CDR3 DNA: TGTGCCACCAGCAGGGACAGGGGAAGGACTCAGCCCCAGCATTTT. It is translated as CATSRDRGRTQPQHF.

V gene TRBV2 combines with J gene TRBJ2-7, with D hard to call. Per the germline V gene, CDR1 is SNHLY and CDR2 is FYNNEI. The CDR3 length is 13 residues. Trimming cost V 4 bases and J 2 bases, with 9 bases left between them. The CDR3 loop reads CASSVLDPYEQYF. CDR3 DNA: TGTGCCAGCAGTGTTCTCGATCCCTACGAGCAGTACTTC.

The CDR3 DNA reads TGTGCCAGCAGCTTGGCGGGACGAGGAACAGATACGCAGTATTTT. Translated: CASSLAGRGTDTQYF. The chain combines TRBV5-4 with TRBJ2-3, with D possibly called TRBD1 or TRBD2 (5 bases each). CDR3 length: 15 amino acids. Germline V CDR1 and CDR2: SGHNT, YYREEE (reference sequence). V was shortened by 0 bases and J by 3 bases, with 11 bases between the two germline ends.

The J gene is TRBJ2-2, the V gene TRBV2; 7 bases are a match to TRBD2. Trimming cost V 2 bases and J 8 bases; bases outside gene matches: 11. The CDR3 covers 16 residues. Germline V CDR1 and CDR2: SNHLY, FYNNEI. This CDR3 is CASSETGGRLGGELFF. CDR3 DNA sequence: TGTGCCAGCAGTGAAACGGGGGGACGGCTCGGGGGGGAGCTGTTTTTT.

This clonotype was counted many times. V gene TRBV12-3 or TRBV12-4 combines with J gene TRBJ1-2, with D unresolved. V dropped 0 bases and J dropped 4 bases, with 6 bases sitting between them. The CDR3 loop spans 13 amino acids. For the CDR3, the DNA is TGTGCCAGCAGTTTAGCGCGGGGCTATGGCTACACCTTC. Its protein is CASSLARGYGYTF.

This clonotype was counted ten times or more. V is TRBV7-2 and J is TRBJ2-2; no reliable D call. Germline V lookup: CDR1 SGHTA, CDR2 FQGNSA. This CDR3 has 13 amino acids. V lost 6 bases to trimming and J lost 0 bases, with 5 bases between them. CDR3 protein: CASSFANTGELFF. The CDR3 nucleotides are TGTGCCAGCAGTTTCGCGAACACCGGGGAGCTGTTTTTT.

The rearrangement links TRBV7-2 to TRBJ2-7; D remains unclear. The CDR3 loop spans 16 amino acids. Trimming took 4 bases from V and 3 from J, leaving 19 bases between them. Looked up from germline, CDR1 is SGHTA and CDR2 is FQGNSA. The CDR3 here is CASSSRYRNGLYEQYF. CDR3 DNA: TGTGCCAGCAGCTCTCGGTACCGAAATGGCCTCTACGAGCAGTACTTC. Variable domain in full (rest from reference TRBV7-2 and TRBJ2-7): GAGVSQSPSNKVTEKGKDVELRCDPISGHTALYWYRQSLGQGLEFLIYFQGNSAPDKSGLPSDRFSAERTGGSVSTLTIQRTQQEDSAVYLCASSSRYRNGLYEQYFGPGTRLTVT.

This clonotype was seen more than once but under ten times. The chain's CDR3 is CASLGGGGGPLNEQFF. The CDR3 region has the DNA TGTGCCAGTCTCGGGGGGGGGGGCGGCCCCCTCAATGAGCAGTTCTTC. V gene TRBV19 combines with J gene TRBJ2-1; 8 bases align to TRBD2. The CDR3 totals 16 residues. The V gene end was trimmed by 8 bases and the J gene end by 6 bases; junction bases not matched to a gene: 15. Germline assignment: CDR1 LNHDA and CDR2 SQIVND (reference sequence).

The chain has TRBV7-7 and TRBJ2-5; 13 nucleotides match TRBD2. With V trimmed by 2 bases and J by 4 bases, 7 bases remained unmatched. The germline gives CDR1 SSHAT, CDR2 FNYEAQ (reference sequence). CDR3 length equals 17 residues. The CDR3 here is CASSLHWGLAGTETQYF. Here the CDR3 DNA reads TGTGCCAGCAGCTTACATTGGGGACTAGCGGGAACAGAGACCCAGTACTTC.

This clonotype was recorded a few times. The chain joins TRBV6-2 or TRBV6-3 to TRBJ2-3; 7 bases match TRBD2. From germline, CDR1 is MNHEY and CDR2 SVGEGT. There are 16 residues in the CDR3. Trimming removed 4 bases from V and 3 bases from J; junction bases left unmatched: 10. The CDR3 sequence: CASSSTERGRTDTQYF. The CDR3 DNA reads TGTGCCAGCAGTTCCACGGAGCGGGGAAGAACAGATACGCAGTATTTT.

The rearrangement links TRBV7-2 to TRBJ2-2; D is undetermined. The CDR3 is 13 amino acids. V shed 4 bases and J shed 6 bases, with 9 bases lying between them. Germline CDR1 SGHTA, CDR2 FQGNSA. CDR3 coding DNA: TGTGCCAGCAGCTCGAACCCGGCCGGGGAGCTGTTTTTT. Translating gives CASSSNPAGELFF. Looking up the rest from reference TRBV7-2 and TRBJ2-2 gives the full variable domain: GAGVSQSPSNKVTEKGKDVELRCDPISGHTALYWYRQSLGQGLEFLIYFQGNSAPDKSGLPSDRFSAERTGGSVSTLTIQRTQQEDSAVYLCASSSNPAGELFFGEGSRLTVL.